This T cell receptor beta chain was sequenced during a study of blood T cell repertoires in COVID-19. Across the study: Sample material is recorded as cDNA or gDNA derived from T cells, B-cell-depleted T cells, or PBMCs.

From germline, CDR1 is ENHRY and CDR2 SYGVKD. The CDR3 is made up of 17 amino acids. Trimming took 0 bases from V and 4 from J, leaving 18 bases between them. This clone occurred a few times. Source study methods: Scientists estimated how many nucleated cells there were by amplifying reference gene primers. The method was immunoSEQ multiplex PCR; TCRdb's version includes in-frame clones alone and lacks a portion of them. That table furnishes V, J and clone size, whereas the DNA furnished D and trimming. The repertoire includes around 290,000 clones, roughly 86% of them detected once, and 7.8% sits in the top ten.

The origin of this receptor is a woman in her fifties or sixties who had recovered from COVID-19. The sequenced sample was peripheral blood. The chain combines TRBV10-3 with TRBJ2-5; possibly TRBD2 for D (6 bases). CDR3 loop: CAISESSLWGGVETQYF. As DNA, the CDR3 is TGTGCCATCAGTGAGTCGTCCCTGTGGGGCGGGGTAGAGACCCAGTACTTC.